The entry below gives a single T cell receptor beta chain sequence along with its context. These data belong to a study of blood T cell repertoires in COVID-19. About the study: The United States, Italy and Spain provided the acute and convalescent COVID-19 samples. T cells, B-cell-depleted T cells, or PBMCs supplied cDNA or gDNA.

Authors' methods: Reference gene primer amplification gave nucleated cell count estimates. Profiled with immunoSEQ multiplex PCR; TCRdb holds only in-frame clones, not every one. For V, J and clone size, that table is used; D and trimming come from the DNA. The sample includes about 97,000 clones, roughly 87% of them seen just once. The sequencing input was peripheral blood. This receptor was taken from a woman aged 50 to 60 with COVID-19, enrolled during active disease.

The CDR3 region is CASSPLGHGNYGYTF. The CDR3 coding sequence is TGTGCCAGCAGCCCTCTAGGTCACGGAAACTATGGCTACACCTTC. The chain has TRBV5-6 and TRBJ1-2; D uncertain. Trimming removed 4 bases from V and 2 bases from J, with 15 bases in between. Per germline, CDR1 SGHDT and CDR2 YYEEEE. This CDR3 region has 15 residues. Using reference TRBV5-6 and TRBJ1-2 for the parts outside the CDR3, the full variable domain is DAGVTQSPTHLIKTRGQQVTLRCSPKSGHDTVSWYQQALGQGPQFIFQYYEEEERQRGNFPDRFSGHQFPNYSSELNVNALLLGDSALYLCASSPLGHGNYGYTFGSGTRLTVV.